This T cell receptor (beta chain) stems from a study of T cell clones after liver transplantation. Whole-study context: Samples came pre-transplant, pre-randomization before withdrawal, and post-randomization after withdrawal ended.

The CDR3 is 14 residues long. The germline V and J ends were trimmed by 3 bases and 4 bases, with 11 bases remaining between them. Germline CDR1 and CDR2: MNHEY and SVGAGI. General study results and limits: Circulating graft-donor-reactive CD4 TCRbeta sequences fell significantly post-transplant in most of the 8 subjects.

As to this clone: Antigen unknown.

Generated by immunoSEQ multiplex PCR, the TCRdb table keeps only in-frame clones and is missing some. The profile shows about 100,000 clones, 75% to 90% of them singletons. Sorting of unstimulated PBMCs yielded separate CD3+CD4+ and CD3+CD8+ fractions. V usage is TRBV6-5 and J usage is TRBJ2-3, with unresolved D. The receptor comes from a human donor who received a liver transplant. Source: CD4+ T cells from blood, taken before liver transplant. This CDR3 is CASSYGTGSDTQYF. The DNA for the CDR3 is TGTGCCAGCAGTTATGGTACGGGTTCAGATACGCAGTATTTT.